The 5 T cell receptor beta chains presented below share a single source sample, sequenced in a study of CD8 T cells in ankylosing spondylitis (TCRdb year 2017). Preparation of the library involved 5' RACE. Sequencing instrument: Illumina HiSeq 2500. TCRdb reprocessing: public reads trimmed at Q25 with fastp, clones called with MiXCR, in-frame beta chains kept. Rows with one shared CDR3 protein collapse into an entry with the most common genes and DNA. Within this sample are roughly 280,000 distinct CDR3 sequences, with around 20% of them counted one time only. The ten biggest clones cover 7.5% to 9.5% of the sample. Sequencing was done on a sample of blood, either unsorted or a sorted T cell fraction (not recorded which). These receptors all stem from a male donor with ankylosing spondylitis or in good health (not recorded which).

This clonotype has only a few counts. The genes are TRBV27 and TRBJ1-5; a weak D match, TRBD1 (6 bases). The V gene's germline CDR1 is MNHEY and CDR2 SMNVEV (reference sequence). V lost 2 bases, J lost 1 base, and 15 bases lay in between. The CDR3 sequence is 17 residues long. CDR3 DNA sequence: TGTGCCAGCAGTTTAAGGGGTACCAGGGGCAGCAATCAGCCCCAGCATTTT. This sequence encodes CASSLRGTRGSNQPQHF.

This sequence joins TRBV9 and TRBJ2-3, with no clear D. Trimming pared 0 bases from V and 4 bases from J, leaving 9 bases between. The CDR3 consists of 14 residues. Germline lookup yields CDR1 SGDLS and CDR2 YYNGEE. The CDR3 here is CASSVDTFSDTQYF. The CDR3 DNA reads as TGTGCCAGCAGCGTAGATACGTTCTCAGATACGCAGTATTTT. Together with reference TRBV9 and TRBJ2-3, the CDR3 gives the full variable domain: DSGVTQTPKHLITATGQRVTLRCSPRSGDLSVYWYQQSLDQGLQFLIQYYNGEERAKGNILERFSAQQFPDLHSELNLSSLELGDSALYFCASSVDTFSDTQYFGPGTRLTVL.

At least ten counts were recorded for this clonotype. The rearrangement uses TRBV6-1 and TRBJ1-1; D unresolved. The CDR3 is made up of 13 amino acids. Per the germline V gene, CDR1 is MNHNS and CDR2 is SASEGT. The V end lost 1 base, the J end lost 11 bases, and 14 bases lay between the germline ends. The CDR3 loop reads CASSEVTHSPAFF. The CDR3 bases are TGTGCCAGCAGTGAAGTAACCCACTCGCCTGCTTTCTTT.

This clonotype came up many times. The CDR3 region is CSVAWGALAEAFF. For the CDR3, the DNA is TGCAGCGTCGCTTGGGGGGCTCTGGCTGAAGCTTTCTTT. This rearrangement joins TRBV29-1 to TRBJ1-1, with D perhaps TRBD1 (6 bases). Germline V CDR1 and CDR2: SQVTM, ANQGSEA. The CDR3 runs to 13 residues. The germline V and J ends were trimmed by 6 bases and 6 bases, with 17 bases remaining between them.

This rearrangement joins TRBV5-1 to TRBJ2-3, with D maybe TRBD1 (6 bases). CDR3 length equals 16 residues. With 3 bases removed from V and 2 bases from J, the gap between germline ends came to 16 bases. Germline V gene data show CDR1 as SGHRS and CDR2 as YFSETQ. CDR3 sequence: CASSWSRGAFTDTQYF. DNA of the CDR3: TGCGCCAGCAGCTGGTCCAGGGGCGCATTCACAGATACGCAGTATTTT.